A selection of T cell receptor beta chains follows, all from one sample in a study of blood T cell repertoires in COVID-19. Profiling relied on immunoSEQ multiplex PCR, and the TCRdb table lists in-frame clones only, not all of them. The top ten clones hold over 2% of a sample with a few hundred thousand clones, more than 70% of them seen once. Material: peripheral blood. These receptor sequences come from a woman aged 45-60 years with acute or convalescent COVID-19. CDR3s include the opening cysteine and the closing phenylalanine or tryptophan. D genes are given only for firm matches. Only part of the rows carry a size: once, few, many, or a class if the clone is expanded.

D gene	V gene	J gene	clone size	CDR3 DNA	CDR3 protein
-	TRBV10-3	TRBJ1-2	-	TGTGCCATCAGTGAGTCGGTTCAGACAGACGGCTACACCTTC	CAISESVQTDGYTF
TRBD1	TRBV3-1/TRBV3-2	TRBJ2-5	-	TGTGCCAGCAGCCCAACAGGGGGCGGGGAGACCCAGTACTTC	CASSPTGGGETQYF
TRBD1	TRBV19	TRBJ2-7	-	TGTGGTACGACAGGGACGAGCTCCTACGAGCAGTACTTC	CGTTGTSSYEQYF
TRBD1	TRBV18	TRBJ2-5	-	TGTGCCAGCTCACTCAAACAGGGGGCAGCTGGAGAGACCCAGTACTTC	CASSLKQGAAGETQYF
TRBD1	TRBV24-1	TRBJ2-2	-	TGTGCCACCAGTGCAACAGGGGGCCCCGGGGAGCTGTTTTTT	CATSATGGPGELFF
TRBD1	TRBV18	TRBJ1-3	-	TGTGCCAGCTCACCACTCCCGGGACAGGGTGAGCGAATATATTTT	CASSPLPGQGERIYF
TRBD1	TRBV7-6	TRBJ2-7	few	TGTGCCAGCAGCCCTCTCACGGACAGGTCCTACGAGCAGTACTTC	CASSPLTDRSYEQYF
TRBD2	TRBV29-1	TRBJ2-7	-	TGCAGCGTCTCGACTAGCGGGACCTACGAGCAGTACTTC	CSVSTSGTYEQYF
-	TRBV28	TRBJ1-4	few	TGTGCCAGCAGTATAACCAGGGTTGCTAATGAAAAACTGTTTTTT	CASSITRVANEKLFF
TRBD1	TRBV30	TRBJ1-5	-	TGTGCCTGGACTCCGGGACAGGGGTTGAGTCAGCCCCAGCATTTT	CAWTPGQGLSQPQHF
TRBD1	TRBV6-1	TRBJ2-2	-	TGTGCCAGCAGTGAACGACAGGGGTCGGACACCGGGGAGCTGTTTTTT	CASSERQGSDTGELFF
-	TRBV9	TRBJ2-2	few	TGTGCCAGCAGCGTGGGCAACTCAAACACCGGGGAGCTGTTTTTT	CASSVGNSNTGELFF
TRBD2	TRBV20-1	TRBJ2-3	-	TGCAGTGCTCGTGGGGGTGGAAAGACTAGCGGGAGCACAGATACGCAGTATTTT	CSARGGGKTSGSTDTQYF
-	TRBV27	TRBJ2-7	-	TGTGCCAGCGGTCGGGGGAGCTTAGTTGACGAGCAGTACTTC	CASGRGSLVDEQYF
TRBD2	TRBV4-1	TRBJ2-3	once	TGCGCCAGCAGAGATCTAGCGGGGCCCACAGATACGCAGTATTTT	CASRDLAGPTDTQYF
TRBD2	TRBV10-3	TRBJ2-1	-	TGTGCCATCAGCAAGCGGGAGGGCCGTAATGAGCAGTTCTTC	CAISKREGRNEQFF
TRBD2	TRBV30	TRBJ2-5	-	TGTGCCTGGAGTTCAATGCGGACTAGCGGGATCTACGGGGAGACCCAGTACTTC	CAWSSMRTSGIYGETQYF
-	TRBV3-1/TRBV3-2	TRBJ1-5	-	TGTGCCAGCAGCCAACGAGGGATACATAGCAATCAGCCCCAGCATTTT	CASSQRGIHSNQPQHF
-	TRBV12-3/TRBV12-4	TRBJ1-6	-	TGTGCCAGCACCCTCGATTCACCCCTCCACTTT	CASTLDSPLHF
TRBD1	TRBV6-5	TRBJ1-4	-	TGTGCCAGCAGTCCGACAGGGGGCAAAAATGAAAAACTGTTTTTT	CASSPTGGKNEKLFF
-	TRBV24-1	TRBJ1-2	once	TGTGCCACCAGTGGACAGGAGAGGGCTTATGGCTACACCTTC	CATSGQERAYGYTF
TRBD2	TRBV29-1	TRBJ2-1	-	TGCAGCGCCGCTCGGCTAGCGGGAGGGCTGGGTGAGCAGTTCTTC	CSAARLAGGLGEQFF
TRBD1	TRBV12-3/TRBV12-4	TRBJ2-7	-	TGTGCCAGCAGCGGGAACAGGGGCGAGCAGTACTTC	CASSGNRGEQYF
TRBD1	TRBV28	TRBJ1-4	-	TGTGCCAGCAGGGCTGGTCAGGGGGCGGATGAAAAACTGTTTTTT	CASRAGQGADEKLFF
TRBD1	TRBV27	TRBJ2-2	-	TGTGCCAGCAGTTTAACGGACAGGGACCCGACGAACACCGGGGAGCTGTTTTTT	CASSLTDRDPTNTGELFF
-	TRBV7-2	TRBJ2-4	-	TGTGCCAGCAGCTTAGTACAGAAAGCCAAAAACATTCAGTACTTC	CASSLVQKAKNIQYF
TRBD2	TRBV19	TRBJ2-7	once	TGTGCCAGTAGTAGGCGACTAGCGGGAGGACTCTACGAGCAGTACTTC	CASSRRLAGGLYEQYF
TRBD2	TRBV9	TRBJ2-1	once	TGTGCCAGCAGCGGTACGGGACTAGCGCCATCAGGCCAGTTCTTC	CASSGTGLAPSGQFF
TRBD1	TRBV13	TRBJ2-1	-	TGTGCCAGCAGCATGTACGGGACAGGCCGGCACAATGAGCAGTTCTTC	CASSMYGTGRHNEQFF
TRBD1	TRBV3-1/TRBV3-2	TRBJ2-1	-	TGTGCCAGCAGCCCGTTGACAGGGCCTAATGAGCAGTTCTTC	CASSPLTGPNEQFF
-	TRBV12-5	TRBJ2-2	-	TGTGCTAGTGGTTTGTCCCAGGGCTACACCGGGGAGCTGTTTTTT	CASGLSQGYTGELFF
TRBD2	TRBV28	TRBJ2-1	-	TGTGCCAGCAGCCCTCCGAGAGGGACTAGCGGGTACAATGAGCAGTTCTTC	CASSPPRGTSGYNEQFF
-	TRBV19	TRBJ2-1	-	TGTGCCAGTAATGGGGGGGCAAGCTACAATGAGCAGTTCTTC	CASNGGASYNEQFF
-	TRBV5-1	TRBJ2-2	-	TGCGCCAGCAGCGAGGAGAGTTTTGGGGAGCTGTTTTTT	CASSEESFGELFF
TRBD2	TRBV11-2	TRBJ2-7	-	TGTGCCAGCAGTACTAGCGGGACTTCCTACGAGCAGTACTTC	CASSTSGTSYEQYF
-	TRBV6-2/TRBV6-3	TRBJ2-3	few	TGTGCCAGCAGCTGGGAGGGGGGGCCAGATACGCAGTATTTT	CASSWEGGPDTQYF
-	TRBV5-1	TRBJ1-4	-	TGCGCCAGCAGCTACAACAGGGTAACAACTAATGAAAAACTGTTTTTT	CASSYNRVTTNEKLFF
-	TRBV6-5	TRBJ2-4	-	TGTGCCACAAAACTAGCCAAAAACATTCAGTACTTC	CATKLAKNIQYF
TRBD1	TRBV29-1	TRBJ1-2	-	TGCAGCGTTAAACAGGGGGCGGGTGGCTACACCTTC	CSVKQGAGGYTF
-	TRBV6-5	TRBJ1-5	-	TGTGCCAGCAGTCAAACTGCTAGCAATCAGCCCCAGCATTTT	CASSQTASNQPQHF
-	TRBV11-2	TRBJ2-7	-	TGTGCCAGCAACTTATGGCGGGGCCGCGAATTCGACTACGAGCAGTACTTC	CASNLWRGREFDYEQYF
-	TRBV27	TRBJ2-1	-	TGTGCCAGCAGTTTCGATACCCTGCGATCCTACAATGAGCAGTTCTTC	CASSFDTLRSYNEQFF
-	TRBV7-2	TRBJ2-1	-	TGTGCCAGCAGCTTAGTGGGCAGGGGGGACAATGAGCAGTTCTTC	CASSLVGRGDNEQFF
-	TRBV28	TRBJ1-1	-	TGTGCCAGTTTTACCTCTGGACAGAACACTGAAGCTTTCTTT	CASFTSGQNTEAFF
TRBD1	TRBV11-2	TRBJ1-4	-	TGTGCCAGCAGCTTTGAGTCACAGGGGGGAAAACTGTTTTTT	CASSFESQGGKLFF
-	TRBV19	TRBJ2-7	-	TGTGCCAGTGGAGAGGACATCTCCTACGAGCAGTACTTC	CASGEDISYEQYF
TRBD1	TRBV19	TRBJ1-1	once	TGTGCCAGTATCCGGGACAGAGTTAATGAAGCTTTCTTT	CASIRDRVNEAFF
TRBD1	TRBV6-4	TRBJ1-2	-	TGTGCCAGCAGTGACTCGGGGACAGGGGATGGCTACACCTTC	CASSDSGTGDGYTF
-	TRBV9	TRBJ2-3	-	TGTGCCAGCAGCGTAGAAGGGTTTGCGGGACTCACCACAGATACGCAGTATTTT	CASSVEGFAGLTTDTQYF
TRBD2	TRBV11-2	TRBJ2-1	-	TGTGCCAGCAGCTTAGTTGTCTATAGCGGGAGGGTCGATGAGCAGTTCTTC	CASSLVVYSGRVDEQFF
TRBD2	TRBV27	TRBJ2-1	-	TGTGCCAGCAGTAACAGGACTAGCGGGCTCTACAATGAGCAGTTCTTC	CASSNRTSGLYNEQFF
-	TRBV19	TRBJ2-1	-	TGTGCCAGTAGCTTAACTAGCATTGAGCAGTTCTTC	CASSLTSIEQFF
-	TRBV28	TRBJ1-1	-	TGTGCCAGCAGTTTATATTCCAGGGACACTGAAGCTTTCTTT	CASSLYSRDTEAFF
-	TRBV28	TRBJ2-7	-	TGTGCCAGCAGTTTCCCCGGGGTCACTAGCTCCTACGAGCAGTACTTC	CASSFPGVTSSYEQYF